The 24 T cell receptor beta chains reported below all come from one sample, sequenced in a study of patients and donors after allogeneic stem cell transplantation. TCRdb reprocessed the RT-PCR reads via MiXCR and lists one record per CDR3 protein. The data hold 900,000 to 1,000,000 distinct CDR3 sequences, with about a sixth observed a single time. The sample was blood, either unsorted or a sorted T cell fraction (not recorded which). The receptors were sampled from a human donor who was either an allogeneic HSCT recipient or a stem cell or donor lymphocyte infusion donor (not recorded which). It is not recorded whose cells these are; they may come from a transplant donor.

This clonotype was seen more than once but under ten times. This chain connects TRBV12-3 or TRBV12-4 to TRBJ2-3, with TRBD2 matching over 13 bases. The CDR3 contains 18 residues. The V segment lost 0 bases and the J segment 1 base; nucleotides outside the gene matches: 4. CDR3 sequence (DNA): TGTGCCAGCAGTTTAGCTGTACTAGCGGGAGGGGGCACAGATACGCAGTATTTT. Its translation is CASSLAVLAGGGTDTQYF.

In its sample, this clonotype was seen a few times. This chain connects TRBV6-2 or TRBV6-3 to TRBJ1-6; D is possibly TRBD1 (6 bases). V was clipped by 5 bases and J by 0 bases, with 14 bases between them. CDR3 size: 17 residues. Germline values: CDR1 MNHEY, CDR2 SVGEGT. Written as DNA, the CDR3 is TGTGCCAGCAGTCCCCAAGGACAGAGCTCCTATAATTCACCCCTCCACTTT. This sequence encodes CASSPQGQSSYNSPLHF.

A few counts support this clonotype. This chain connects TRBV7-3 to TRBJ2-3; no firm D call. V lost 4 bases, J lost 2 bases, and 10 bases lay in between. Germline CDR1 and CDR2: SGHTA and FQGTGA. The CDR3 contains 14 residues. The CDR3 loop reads CASSSWVDTDTQYF. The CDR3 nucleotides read TGTGCCAGCAGCTCGTGGGTAGACACAGATACGCAGTATTTT.

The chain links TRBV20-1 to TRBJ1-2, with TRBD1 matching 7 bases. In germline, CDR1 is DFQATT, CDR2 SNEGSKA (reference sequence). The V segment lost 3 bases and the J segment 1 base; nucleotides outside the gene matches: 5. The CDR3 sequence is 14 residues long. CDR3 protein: CSASRRQGNYGYTF. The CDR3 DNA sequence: TGCAGTGCTAGCCGAAGACAGGGTAACTATGGCTACACCTTC.

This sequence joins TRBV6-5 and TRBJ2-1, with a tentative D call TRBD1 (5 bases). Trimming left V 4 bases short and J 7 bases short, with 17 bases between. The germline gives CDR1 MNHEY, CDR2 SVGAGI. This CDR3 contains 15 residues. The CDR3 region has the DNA TGTGCCAGCAGTTCCGAACCGGACATCGGGAATGAGCAGTTCTTC. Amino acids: CASSSEPDIGNEQFF.

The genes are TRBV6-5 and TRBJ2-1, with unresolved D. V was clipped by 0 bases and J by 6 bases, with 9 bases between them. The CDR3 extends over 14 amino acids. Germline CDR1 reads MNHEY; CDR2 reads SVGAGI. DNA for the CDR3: TGTGCCAGCAGTTACTCGAGCCGGCCCAATGAGCAGTTCTTC. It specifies CASSYSSRPNEQFF.

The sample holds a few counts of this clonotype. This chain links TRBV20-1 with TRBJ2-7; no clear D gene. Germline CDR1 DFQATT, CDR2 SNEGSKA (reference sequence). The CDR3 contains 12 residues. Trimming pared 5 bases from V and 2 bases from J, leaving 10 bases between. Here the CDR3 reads CSAVPVTYEQYF. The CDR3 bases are TGCAGTGCTGTCCCCGTGACCTACGAGCAGTACTTC.

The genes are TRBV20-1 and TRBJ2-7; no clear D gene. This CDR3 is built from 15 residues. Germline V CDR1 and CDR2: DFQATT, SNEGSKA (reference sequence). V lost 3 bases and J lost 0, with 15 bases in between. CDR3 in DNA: TGCAGTGCTAGTGGAAACCCGACGGCCTCCTACGAGCAGTACTTC. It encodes CSASGNPTASYEQYF.

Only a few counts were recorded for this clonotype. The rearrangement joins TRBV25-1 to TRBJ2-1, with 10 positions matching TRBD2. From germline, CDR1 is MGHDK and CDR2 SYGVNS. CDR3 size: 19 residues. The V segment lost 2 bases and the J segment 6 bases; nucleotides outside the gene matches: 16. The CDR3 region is CASSELGSASGSMGNEQFF. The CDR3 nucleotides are TGTGCCAGCAGTGAACTAGGATCGGCTAGCGGGAGTATGGGCAATGAGCAGTTCTTC. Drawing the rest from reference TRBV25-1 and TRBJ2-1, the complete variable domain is EADIYQTPRYLVIGTGKKITLECSQTMGHDKMYWYQQDPGMELHLIHYSYGVNSTEKGDLSSESTVSRIRTEHFPLTLESARPSHTSQYLCASSELGSASGSMGNEQFFGPGTRLTVL.

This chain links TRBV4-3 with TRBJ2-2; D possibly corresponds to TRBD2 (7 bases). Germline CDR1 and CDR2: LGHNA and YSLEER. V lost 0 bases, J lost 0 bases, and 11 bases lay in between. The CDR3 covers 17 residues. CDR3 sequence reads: CASSQEWEGANTGELFF. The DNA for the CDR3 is TGCGCCAGCAGCCAAGAATGGGAGGGGGCGAACACCGGGGAGCTGTTTTTT.

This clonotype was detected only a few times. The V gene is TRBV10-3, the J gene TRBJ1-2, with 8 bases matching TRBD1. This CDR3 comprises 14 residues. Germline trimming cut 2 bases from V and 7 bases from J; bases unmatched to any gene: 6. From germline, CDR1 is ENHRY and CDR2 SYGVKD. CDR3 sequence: CAISEDRGPTGYTF. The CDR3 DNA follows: TGTGCCATCAGTGAGGACAGGGGCCCGACTGGCTACACCTTC.

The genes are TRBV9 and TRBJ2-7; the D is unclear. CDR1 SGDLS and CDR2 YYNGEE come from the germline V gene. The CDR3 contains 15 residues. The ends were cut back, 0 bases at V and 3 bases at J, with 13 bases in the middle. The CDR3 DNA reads TGTGCCAGCAGCGTAGCGGCAAGTCCTTTCTACGAGCAGTACTTC. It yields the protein CASSVAASPFYEQYF.

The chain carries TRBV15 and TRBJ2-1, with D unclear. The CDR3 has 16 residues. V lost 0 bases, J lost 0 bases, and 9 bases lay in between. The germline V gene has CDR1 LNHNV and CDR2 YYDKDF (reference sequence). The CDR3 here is CATSRDSAISYNEQFF. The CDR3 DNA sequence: TGTGCCACCAGCAGAGATTCGGCTATCTCCTACAATGAGCAGTTCTTC.

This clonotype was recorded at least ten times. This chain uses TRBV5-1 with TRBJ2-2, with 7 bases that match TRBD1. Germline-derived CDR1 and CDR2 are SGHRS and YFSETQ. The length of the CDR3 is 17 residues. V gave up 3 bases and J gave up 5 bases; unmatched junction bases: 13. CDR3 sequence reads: CASSSYRTGIRTGELFF. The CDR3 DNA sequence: TGCGCCAGCAGCTCGTACAGGACAGGCATACGGACCGGGGAGCTGTTTTTT.

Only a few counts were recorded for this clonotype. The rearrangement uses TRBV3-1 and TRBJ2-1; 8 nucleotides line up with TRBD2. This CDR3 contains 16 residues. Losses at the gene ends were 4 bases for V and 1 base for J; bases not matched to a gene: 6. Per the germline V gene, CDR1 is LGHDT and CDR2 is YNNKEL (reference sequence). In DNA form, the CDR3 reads TGTGCCAGCAGCCCACGGACTAGCTTGTCCTACAATGAGCAGTTCTTC. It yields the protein CASSPRTSLSYNEQFF.

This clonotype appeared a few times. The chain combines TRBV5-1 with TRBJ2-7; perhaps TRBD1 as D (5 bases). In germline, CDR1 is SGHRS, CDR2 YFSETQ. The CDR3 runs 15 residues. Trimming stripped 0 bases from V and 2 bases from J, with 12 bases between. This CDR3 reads CASSLGLGVPYEQYF. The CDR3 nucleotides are TGCGCCAGCAGCTTGGGGTTAGGGGTTCCCTACGAGCAGTACTTC.

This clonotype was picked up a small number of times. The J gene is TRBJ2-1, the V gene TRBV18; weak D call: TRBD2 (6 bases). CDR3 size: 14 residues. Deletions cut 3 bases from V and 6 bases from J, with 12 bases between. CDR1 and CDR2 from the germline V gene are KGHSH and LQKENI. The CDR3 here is CASSPGLFSNEQFF. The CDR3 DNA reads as TGTGCCAGCTCACCCGGACTATTCTCCAATGAGCAGTTCTTC.

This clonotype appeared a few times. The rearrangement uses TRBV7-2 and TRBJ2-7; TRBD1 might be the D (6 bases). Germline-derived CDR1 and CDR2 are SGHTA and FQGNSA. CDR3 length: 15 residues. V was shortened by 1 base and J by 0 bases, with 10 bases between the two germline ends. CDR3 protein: CASSLGARGSYEQYF. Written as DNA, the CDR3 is TGTGCCAGCAGCTTAGGGGCCAGGGGCTCCTACGAGCAGTACTTC.

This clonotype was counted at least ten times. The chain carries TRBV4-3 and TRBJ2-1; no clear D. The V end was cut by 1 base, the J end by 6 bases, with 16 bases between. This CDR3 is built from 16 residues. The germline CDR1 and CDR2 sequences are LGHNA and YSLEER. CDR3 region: CASSQGSGMTFNEQFF. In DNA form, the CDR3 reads TGCGCCAGCAGCCAAGGGTCTGGGATGACATTCAATGAGCAGTTCTTC.

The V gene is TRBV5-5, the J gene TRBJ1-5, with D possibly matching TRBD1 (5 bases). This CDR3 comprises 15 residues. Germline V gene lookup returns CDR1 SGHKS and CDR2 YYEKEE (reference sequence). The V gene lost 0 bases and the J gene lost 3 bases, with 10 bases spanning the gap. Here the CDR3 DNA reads TGTGCCAGCAGCTTGGCTGGGGGAAACAATCAGCCCCAGCATTTT. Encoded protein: CASSLAGGNNQPQHF.

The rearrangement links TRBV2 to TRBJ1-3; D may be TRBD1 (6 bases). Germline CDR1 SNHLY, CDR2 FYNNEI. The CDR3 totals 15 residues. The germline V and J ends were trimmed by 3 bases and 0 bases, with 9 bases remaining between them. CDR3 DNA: TGTGCCAGCAGTGACCGCAGGGGCTCTGGAAACACCATATATTTT. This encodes CASSDRRGSGNTIYF.

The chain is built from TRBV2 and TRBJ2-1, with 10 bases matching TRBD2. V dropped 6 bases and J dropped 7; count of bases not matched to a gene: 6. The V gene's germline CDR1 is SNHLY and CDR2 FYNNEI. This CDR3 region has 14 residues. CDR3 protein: CASSEREGRNEQFF. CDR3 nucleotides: TGTGCCAGCAGCGAGCGGGAGGGCCGAAATGAGCAGTTCTTC.

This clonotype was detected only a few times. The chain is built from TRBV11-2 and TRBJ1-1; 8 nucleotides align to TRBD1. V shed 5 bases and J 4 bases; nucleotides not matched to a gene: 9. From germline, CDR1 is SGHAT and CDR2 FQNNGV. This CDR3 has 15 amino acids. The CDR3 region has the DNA TGTGCCAGCAGCGGACAGACAGGGGCGGGCACTGAAGCTTTCTTT. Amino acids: CASSGQTGAGTEAFF.

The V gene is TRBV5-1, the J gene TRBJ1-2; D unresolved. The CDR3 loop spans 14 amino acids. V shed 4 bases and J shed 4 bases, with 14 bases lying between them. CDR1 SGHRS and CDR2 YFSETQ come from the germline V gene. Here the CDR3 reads CASSPTQGIYGYTF. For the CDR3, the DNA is TGCGCCAGCAGCCCGACCCAAGGCATCTATGGCTACACCTTC.